This TCR beta chain came from a study of monozygotic twins with inflammatory bowel disease (dated by TCRdb to between 2018 and 2020). About the study as a whole: The complete study included about 28 monozygotic twin pairs: 19 IBD-discordant Danish pairs and nine German pairs, of which four were IBD-concordant and five were IBD-discordant. Disease-associated traits were sought mainly through comparisons between IBD patients and their genetically identical healthy co-twins within discordant pairs. Each individual had, on average, about 151 000 unique TCRalpha sequences and 181 000 unique TCRbeta sequences available for analysis.

In regard to this clonotype: Its antigen is still unknown.

The study at large found these results: The analysis was unable to tell apart different T cell subtypes. IBD patients shared fewer clonotypes with other individuals than healthy twins did, most markedly in patients showing signs of disease activity. Repertoire similarity did not differ between concordant and discordant twins, which could be due to limited statistical power. The results gave no support for a single strong signal or clonotype linked to IBD. Differing immunosuppressive treatments among patients may have added background noise and inter-individual variability to the repertoires. A decrease in TCRbeta repertoire diversity, as measured by inverse Simpson index, was observed in IBD patients compared with their healthy co-twins.

From the cysteine up to the phenylalanine, the CDR3 has a length of 13 residues. DNA was not recorded. In the germline V gene, CDR1 corresponds to SGHTA and CDR2 to FQGNSA. From each donor, a roughly 2.3 ml peripheral blood sample was collected into PAXgene tubes and stored at -80 degrees C. Total RNA was isolated from whole blood with the PAXgene blood miRNA kit on an automated QIAcube, without T cell sorting. Peripheral blood from monozygotic twin pairs, either concordant or discordant for inflammatory bowel disease, underwent deep TCRalpha and TCRbeta repertoire profiling that used unique molecular barcoding. Smoking habits were recorded for all twin pairs, with individuals classified as current, former or never smokers. The method was 5' RACE. Each TCR library was prepared from about 3,300 ng of total RNA. cDNA was synthesized with SMARTScribe reverse transcriptase in eight separate reactions per sample. During cDNA synthesis, template switching was used to introduce unique molecular identifiers that contained a 6-nucleotide sample barcode. Two nested PCRs of about 16 and 10 cycles amplified the TCRalpha and TCRbeta cDNA, and bead purification followed each PCR. Before amplification, the cDNA was treated with uracil DNA-glycosylase and purified using the QIAquick PCR purification kit. The second PCR was the step at which Illumina TruSeq-compatible adapters and sample-specific barcodes were added. Library quality and concentration were checked on TapeStation and Qubit, and libraries were pooled at approximately 5 ng each. Sequencing of the pooled libraries was done on an Illumina HiSeq2500 single-index Rapid Run using custom sequencing primers and 2 x 100 bp reads. In the original analysis: PCR and sequencing errors were corrected by UMI-based consensus assembly using MiGEC version 1.2.6. V(D)J alignment, clonotype assembly and CDR3 extraction were performed with MiXCR version 2.1.1. To normalise gene usage, clonotype sharing and MAIT/NKT TCR abundance, the top 1000, 10 000 and 20 000 clonotypes in each sample were analysed. Diversity was computed as the inverse Simpson index with the vegan R package after downsampling to 27 000 UMIs. Statistical testing used paired Mann-Whitney U tests on the discordant twin pairs and applied Benjamini-Hochberg correction for multiple testing. The reads, reprocessed by TCRdb, yield one row per CDR3 protein sequence and no DNA. The V and J calls shown here were made by TCRdb, not taken from the authors' results. The table kept for this sample lists some 300,000 distinct CDR3 sequences. 5.5% to 6.5% of the sample lies in the top ten.

The specimen sequenced was blood. The chain is assembled from TRBV7-2 and TRBJ2-1. This TCR came from a human donor with ulcerative colitis or Crohn's disease, or a healthy co-twin of an affected twin (not recorded which). The CDR3 reads as follows: CASSFGWTNEQFF.